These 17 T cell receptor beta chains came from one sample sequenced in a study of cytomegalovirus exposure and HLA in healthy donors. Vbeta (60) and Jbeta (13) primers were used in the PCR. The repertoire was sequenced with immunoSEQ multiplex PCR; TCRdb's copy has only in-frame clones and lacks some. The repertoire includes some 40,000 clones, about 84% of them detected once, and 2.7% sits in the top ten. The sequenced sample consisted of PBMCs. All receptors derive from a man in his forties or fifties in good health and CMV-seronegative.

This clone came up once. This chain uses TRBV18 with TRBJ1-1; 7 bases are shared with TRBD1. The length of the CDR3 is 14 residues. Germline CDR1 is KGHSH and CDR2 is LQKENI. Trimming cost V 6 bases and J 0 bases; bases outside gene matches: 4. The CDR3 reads CASSRDSLNTEAFF. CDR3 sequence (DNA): TGTGCCAGCTCGAGGGACAGCTTGAACACTGAAGCTTTCTTT.

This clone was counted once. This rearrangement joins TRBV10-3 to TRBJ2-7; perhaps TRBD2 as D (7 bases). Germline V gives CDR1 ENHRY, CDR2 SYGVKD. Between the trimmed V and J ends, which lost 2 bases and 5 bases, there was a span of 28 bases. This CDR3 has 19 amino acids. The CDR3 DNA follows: TGTGCCATCAGTGAGGCGGGGGTCTACATTGTGGCAGGGGACCACGAGCAGTACTTC. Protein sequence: CAISEAGVYIVAGDHEQYF.

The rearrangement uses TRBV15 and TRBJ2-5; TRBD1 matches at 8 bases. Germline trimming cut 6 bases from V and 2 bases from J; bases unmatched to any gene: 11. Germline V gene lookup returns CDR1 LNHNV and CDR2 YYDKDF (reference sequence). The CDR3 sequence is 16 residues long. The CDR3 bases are TGTGCCACCAGGGAGATGGACAGGGCGGGACAAGAGACCCAGTACTTC. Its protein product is CATREMDRAGQETQYF.

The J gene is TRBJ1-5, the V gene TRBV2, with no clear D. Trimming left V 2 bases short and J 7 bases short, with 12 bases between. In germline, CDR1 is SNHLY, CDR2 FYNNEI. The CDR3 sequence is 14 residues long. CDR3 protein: CASSERPYRQPQHF. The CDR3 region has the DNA TGTGCCAGCAGTGAAAGACCCTACAGACAGCCCCAGCATTTT.

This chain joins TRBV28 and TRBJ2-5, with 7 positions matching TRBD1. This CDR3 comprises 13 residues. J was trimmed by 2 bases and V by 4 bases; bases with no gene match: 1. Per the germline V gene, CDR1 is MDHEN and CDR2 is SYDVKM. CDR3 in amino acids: CASSWGQQETQYF. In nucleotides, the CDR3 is TGTGCCAGCAGTTGGGGACAGCAAGAGACCCAGTACTTC.

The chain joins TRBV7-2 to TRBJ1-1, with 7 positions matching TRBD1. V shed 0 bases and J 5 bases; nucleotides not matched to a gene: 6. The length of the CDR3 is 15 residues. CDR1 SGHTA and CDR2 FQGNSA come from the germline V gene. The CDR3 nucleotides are TGTGCCAGCAGCTTAGCAGGGGGCCTCCGGACTGAAGCTTTCTTT. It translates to CASSLAGGLRTEAFF.

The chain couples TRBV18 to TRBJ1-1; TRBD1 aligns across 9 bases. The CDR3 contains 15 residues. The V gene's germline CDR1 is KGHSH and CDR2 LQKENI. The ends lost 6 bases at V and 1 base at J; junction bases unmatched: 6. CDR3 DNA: TGTGCCAGCTCGTCTCGGGGACAGGGGAACACTGAAGCTTTCTTT. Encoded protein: CASSSRGQGNTEAFF. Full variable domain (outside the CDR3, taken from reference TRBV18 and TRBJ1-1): NAGVMQNPRHLVRRRGQEARLRCSPMKGHSHVYWYRQLPEEGLKFMVYLQKENIIDESGMPKERFSAEFPKEGPSILRIQQVVRGDSAAYFCASSSRGQGNTEAFFGQGTRLTVV.

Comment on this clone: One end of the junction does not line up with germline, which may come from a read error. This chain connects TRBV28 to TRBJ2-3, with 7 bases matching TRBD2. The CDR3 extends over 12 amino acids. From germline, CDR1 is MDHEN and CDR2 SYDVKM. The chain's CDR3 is CASSLSGTNSYF. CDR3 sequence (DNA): TGTGCCAGCAGTTTATCCGGGACTAATTCTTACTTT.

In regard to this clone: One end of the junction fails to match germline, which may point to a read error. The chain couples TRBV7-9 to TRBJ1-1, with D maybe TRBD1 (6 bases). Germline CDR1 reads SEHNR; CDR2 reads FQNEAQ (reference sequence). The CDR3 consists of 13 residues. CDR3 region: CSSSLGGRTEAFF. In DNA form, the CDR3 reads TGTTCCAGCAGCTTAGGGGGGAGGACTGAAGCTTTCTTT.

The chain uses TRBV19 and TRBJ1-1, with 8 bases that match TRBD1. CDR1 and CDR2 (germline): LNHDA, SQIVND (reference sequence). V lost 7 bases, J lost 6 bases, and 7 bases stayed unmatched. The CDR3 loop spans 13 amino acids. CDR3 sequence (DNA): TGTGCCAGTACCAACACAGGGGGGGCTGAAGCTTTCTTT. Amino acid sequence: CASTNTGGAEAFF.

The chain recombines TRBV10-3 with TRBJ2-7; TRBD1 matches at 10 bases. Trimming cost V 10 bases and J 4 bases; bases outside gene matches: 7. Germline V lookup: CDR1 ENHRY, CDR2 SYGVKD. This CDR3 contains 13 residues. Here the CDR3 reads CASYPGQGYEQYF. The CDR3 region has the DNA TGTGCCAGCTACCCGGGACAGGGGTACGAGCAGTACTTC.

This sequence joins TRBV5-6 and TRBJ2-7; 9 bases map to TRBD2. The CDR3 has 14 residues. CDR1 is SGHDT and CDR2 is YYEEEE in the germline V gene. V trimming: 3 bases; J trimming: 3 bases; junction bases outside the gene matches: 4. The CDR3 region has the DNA TGTGCCAGCAGCTGGGGTAGCGGGAGCTACGAGCAGTACTTC. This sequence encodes CASSWGSGSYEQYF.

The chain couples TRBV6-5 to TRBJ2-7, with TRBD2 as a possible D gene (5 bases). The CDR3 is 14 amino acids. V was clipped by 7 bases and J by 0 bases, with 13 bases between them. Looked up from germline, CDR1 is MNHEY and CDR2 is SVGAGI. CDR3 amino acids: CASNVLGSSYEQYF. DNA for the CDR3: TGTGCCAGCAACGTTTTAGGGAGCTCCTACGAGCAGTACTTC.

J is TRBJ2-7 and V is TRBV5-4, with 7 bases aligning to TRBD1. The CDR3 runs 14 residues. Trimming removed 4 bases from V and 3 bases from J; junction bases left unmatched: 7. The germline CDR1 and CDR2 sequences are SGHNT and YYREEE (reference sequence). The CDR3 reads CASSRQGGSYEQYF. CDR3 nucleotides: TGTGCCAGCAGCCGACAGGGTGGAAGCTACGAGCAGTACTTC.

CDR3 bases: TGTGCCAGCAGCTGGGGACTAGCGGGGTACAATGAGCAGTTCTTC. Translated, it gives CASSWGLAGYNEQFF. The gene calls are TRBV5-5 and TRBJ2-1; TRBD2 agrees at 13 bases. This CDR3 contains 15 residues. V shed 3 bases and J 4 bases; nucleotides not matched to a gene: 1. Germline loops: CDR1 SGHKS, CDR2 YYEKEE (reference sequence).

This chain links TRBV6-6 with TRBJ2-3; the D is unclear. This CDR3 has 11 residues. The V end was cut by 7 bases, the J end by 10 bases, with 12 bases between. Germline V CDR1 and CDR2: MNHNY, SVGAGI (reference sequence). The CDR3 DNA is TGTGCCAGCACCGACTGGTACGCGCAGTATTTT. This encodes CASTDWYAQYF.

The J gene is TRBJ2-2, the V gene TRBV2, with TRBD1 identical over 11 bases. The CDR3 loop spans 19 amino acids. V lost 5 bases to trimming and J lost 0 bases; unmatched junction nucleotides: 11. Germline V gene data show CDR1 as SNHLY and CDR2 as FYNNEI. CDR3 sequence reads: CASSRRTGGFKPNTGELFF. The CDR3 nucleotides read TGTGCCAGCAGTCGTCGGACAGGGGGCTTTAAACCGAACACCGGGGAGCTGTTTTTT. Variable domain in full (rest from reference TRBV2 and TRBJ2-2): EPEVTQTPSHQVTQMGQEVILRCVPISNHLYFYWYRQILGQKVEFLVSFYNNEISEKSEIFDDQFSVERPDGSNFTLKIRSTKLEDSAMYFCASSRRTGGFKPNTGELFFGEGSRLTVL.